This TCR beta chain stems from a study of T cell responses to AZD1222 COVID-19 vaccine. Here immunoSEQ multiplex PCR was the method, and the copy in TCRdb shows in-frame clones only, minus some. This sample yields about 180,000 clones, of which around 94% are seen a single time; less than 3% belongs to the top ten. This clone has a single count. Germline CDR1 is SGHRS and CDR2 is YFSETQ. There are 13 residues in the CDR3. With 2 bases removed from V and 4 bases from J, the gap between germline ends came to 9 bases. The clonotype originates from an adult in good health. J is TRBJ1-1 and V is TRBV5-1, with D perhaps matching TRBD1 (5 bases). Sequences were derived from peripheral blood, sampled on day 0 of AZD1222 vaccination. This chain's CDR3 is CASSFTQGTEAFF. The CDR3 DNA reads TGCGCCAGCAGCTTCACGCAGGGCACTGAAGCTTTCTTT.